The next 9 T cell receptor beta chains were all read from a single sample in a study of CD8+ T cells in alopecia areata. Investigators isolated RNA and reverse transcribed it into cDNA to act as the sequencing template. Sequenced by immunoSEQ multiplex PCR; TCRdb stores in-frame clones only, minus some. The sample gives around 190,000 clones, approximately 53% of which show up once; nearly 5% is in the top ten. Sequenced sample: CD8+ T cells sorted from blood. These TCRs come from a human donor in good health.

This clone was counted a few times. The V call is TRBV29-1, the J call TRBJ2-3; the match to TRBD2 covers 8 bases. Germline values: CDR1 SQVTM, CDR2 ANQGSEA. This CDR3 spans 15 amino acids. J gave up 1 base and V 1 base, and 4 bases lay outside the gene matches. The CDR3 DNA sequence: TGCAGCGTTGAAGGGATTAGCGGGGGCACAGATACGCAGTATTTT. The encoded protein is CSVEGISGGTDTQYF.

The chain uses TRBV27 and TRBJ2-1; 14 bases align to TRBD2. Losses at the gene ends were 4 bases for V and 2 bases for J; bases not matched to a gene: 1. Germline CDR1 and CDR2: MNHEY and SMNVEV (reference sequence). CDR3 length: 16 amino acids. CDR3 DNA sequence: TGTGCCAGCAGTTCGGGACTAGCGGGAGCCTACAATGAGCAGTTCTTC. Residues: CASSSGLAGAYNEQFF.

The chain links TRBV7-9 to TRBJ1-2, with 7 positions matching TRBD1. Trimming removed 5 bases from V and 5 bases from J; junction bases left unmatched: 8. Germline V CDR1 and CDR2: SEHNR, FQNEAQ (reference sequence). This CDR3 is built from 14 residues. DNA for the CDR3: TGTGCCAGCAGCCCAATCACAGGGGAATATGGCTACACCTTC. This translates into CASSPITGEYGYTF.

The chain uses TRBV7-9 and TRBJ2-5; 8 bases line up with TRBD2. This CDR3 contains 14 residues. The V and J ends lost 5 bases and 5 bases, in that order; junction bases with no gene match: 7. CDR1 and CDR2 from the germline V gene are SEHNR and FQNEAQ (reference sequence). CDR3 DNA: TGTGCCAGCAGCCGACAGCGGGAGCGGGAGACCCAGTACTTC. It yields the protein CASSRQRERETQYF.

For the CDR3, the DNA is TGCAGCGTTGAATCCGCTCCTTCCTACGAGCAGTACTTC. Protein sequence: CSVESAPSYEQYF. This chain connects TRBV29-1 to TRBJ2-7; D is ambiguous. V was shortened by 2 bases and J by 1 base, with 9 bases between the two germline ends. Germline CDR1 is SQVTM and CDR2 is ANQGSEA. The length of the CDR3 is 13 residues.

This clone came up a few times. The chain uses TRBV25-1 and TRBJ1-6, with D possibly TRBD1 on 5 matching bases. Per germline, CDR1 MGHDK and CDR2 SYGVNS. This CDR3 spans 18 amino acids. V lost 5 bases, J lost 0 bases, and 17 bases lay in between. The DNA of the CDR3 is TGTGCCAGCAGTACTCCGGGGGAAGGGAGCTCCTATAATTCACCCCTCCACTTT. Translated: CASSTPGEGSSYNSPLHF.

The chain joins TRBV5-4 to TRBJ2-5; D could derive from TRBD1 or TRBD2 (6 bases each). CDR3 size: 16 residues. Looked up from germline, CDR1 is SGHNT and CDR2 is YYREEE (reference sequence). The V end lost 7 bases, the J end lost 5 bases, and 24 bases lay between the germline ends. DNA of the CDR3: TGTGCCAGCCTTATCGGGCTTCGGGAGCAGGGGGAGACCCAGTACTTC. This gives the protein CASLIGLREQGETQYF.

V usage is TRBV29-1 and J usage is TRBJ1-2; a weak D match, TRBD1 (5 bases). Trimming took off 5 bases at V and 7 bases at J, with 17 bases between the two ends. Germline CDR1 is SQVTM and CDR2 is ANQGSEA. CDR3 length: 13 residues. The CDR3 nucleotides are TGCAGCGTTCTGGAGACGGGGCAGGGTGGCTACACCTTC. Its protein product is CSVLETGQGGYTF.

The chain is built from TRBV29-1 and TRBJ1-2, with D hard to call. The length of the CDR3 is 13 residues. From germline, CDR1 is SQVTM and CDR2 ANQGSEA. Trimming left V 3 bases short and J 1 base short, with 9 bases between. For the CDR3, the DNA is TGCAGCGTTGAGAACGGCCATAACTATGGCTACACCTTC. Its translation is CSVENGHNYGYTF. Using reference TRBV29-1 and TRBJ1-2 for the parts outside the CDR3, the full variable domain is SAVISQKPSRDICQRGTSLTIQCQVDSQVTMMFWYRQQPGQSLTLIATANQGSEATYESGFVIDKFPISRPNLTFSTLTVSNMSPEDSSIYLCSVENGHNYGYTFGSGTRLTVV.